This paragraph covers one TCR beta chain sequence. This clone was picked up one time. No antigen is known for it. No base quality information exists; no much larger clone differs at one position. In the same sample, other DNA sequences code for this CDR3. Using the deep immunoSEQ assay, TCR CDR3 regions were amplified from genomic DNA by multiplex PCR. Genomic DNA extracted from each cell subset was distributed evenly over all wells of several immunoSEQ 96-well plates, and each plate served as one replicate. For sorted subsets, roughly 200 ng of genomic DNA, equivalent to some 30,000 T cell genomes, went into each replicate PCR. Purified libraries were quantified with a Qubit 3.0 fluorometer, sized on a Bioanalyzer 2100, and re-quantified with the KAPA Library Quantification kit. Every immunoSEQ 96-well plate was sequenced on a separate single-read 150-cycle Illumina NextSeq 550 flow cell. The paper's data handling went like this. Because only junctional sequences without quality scores were contained in the immunoSEQ output, filtering matching that applied to full-length reads could not be performed. Sequences were annotated with PyIR, a Python wrapper for IgBLAST v1.9, and V/J genes and CDR3 were assigned using IMGT germline references. Reads were removed for weak V/J assignments (E-value above 1e-6), missing CDR3, stop codons, out-of-frame junctions, or ambiguous translated residues. V3J clonotypes were defined by identical inferred V gene, J gene, and CDR3 amino acid sequence. Percentage overlap between repertoires was calculated by dividing the number of shared unique clonotypes by the size of the smaller repertoire. Three approaches were used to assess repertoire richness: RTK rarefaction, the Chao1 estimator, and Recon v2.1 estimates of unobserved clonotypes. For all TCRbeta clonotypes obtained by the gDNA method from a few donors, generation probabilities were computed with OLGA. TCRdb limited this immuneACCESS table to in-frame rearrangements with V and J called. A share of clones is missing; checked studies link under half to unresolved V genes, and the rest is unexplained. V and J calls and clone size are those listed in that table; D and trimming were worked out from the DNA. For this sample there are a few million clones; roughly 92% appear just once. 0.14% of the sample is in the top ten clones.

Reading the germline V gene (reference sequence) gives CDR1 LNHDA and CDR2 SQIVND. Trimming at the junction amounts to 3 bases on V and 0 bases on J, and the germline ends lie 9 bases apart. The CDR3 measures 14 amino acids from cysteine to phenylalanine. Only the CDR3 portion is preserved as DNA: 42 bases, with reading frame beginning at the first base. These data are taken from a study of shared clonotypes between healthy human individuals (TCRdb year 2020). Study-wide context: A couple of women and a few men aged 18 to 49 years were included in the cohort. For each donor, CD4 naive and CD4 memory were each given three plates, CD8 naive was given two plates, and CD8 memory was given one plate. To estimate repertoire size and how much clonotype sharing occurs between individuals, the study deeply sequenced the blood TCR repertoires of several healthy adults. To increase sequencing depth and limit assay-specific biases, different laboratories used diverse techniques to prepare libraries and sequence TCR repertoires. Between about 0.94 and 8.9 billion PBMCs per donor were obtained by leukapheresis. The study at large found these results: Roughly 5% of naive CD4, approximately 3.7% of naive CD8, around 2.3% of memory CD4, and about 0.4% of memory CD8 clonotypes were shared across several donors. Based on pairwise subsampling, the degree of clonotype sharing among donors was expected to be affected by sequencing depth. Even with the large sequencing depth, rarefaction of the sorted-subset datasets indicated that sequencing was incomplete. Clonotypes shared by all four sorted-subset donors showed higher generation probabilities than non-shared clonotypes. Naive subsets generally had larger estimated clonotype richness than memory subsets did. Because the study included only a small number of donors, the genetic and exposure-history diversity represented was limited. Sampling was restricted to blood, and TCR repertoires in tissues likely differ from the TCR repertoires found in blood.

The donors were healthy, HIV-negative adults with no recently reported acute infections or vaccinations. All donors were Caucasian adults living in Nashville, Tennessee, USA. CD4+ T cells were enriched by magnetic negative selection; naive cells were then positively selected on CD45RA, and the negative fraction formed the memory subset. After blood collection by leukapheresis, PBMCs were isolated using Ficoll-Histopaque density gradient centrifugation and then cryopreserved in the vapor phase of liquid nitrogen. Analytical flow cytometry was used to check the purity and quantity of every magnetically sorted T cell population. Genomic DNA was isolated from each sorted fraction and quantified by UV absorbance on a Nanodrop 2000c.

Material for sequencing was naive CD4+ T cells sorted from blood. What this sample's cell subset or site label stands for: CD45RA+ positively selected. Recombination connected TRBV19 to TRBJ2-7; the D gene is unclear. The source of this sequence is a man aged 18-30 years in good health. The bases are TGTGCCAGTAGTATTTCCGGCAGCTCCTACGAGCAGTACTTC. Translated, this is CASSISGSSYEQYF.